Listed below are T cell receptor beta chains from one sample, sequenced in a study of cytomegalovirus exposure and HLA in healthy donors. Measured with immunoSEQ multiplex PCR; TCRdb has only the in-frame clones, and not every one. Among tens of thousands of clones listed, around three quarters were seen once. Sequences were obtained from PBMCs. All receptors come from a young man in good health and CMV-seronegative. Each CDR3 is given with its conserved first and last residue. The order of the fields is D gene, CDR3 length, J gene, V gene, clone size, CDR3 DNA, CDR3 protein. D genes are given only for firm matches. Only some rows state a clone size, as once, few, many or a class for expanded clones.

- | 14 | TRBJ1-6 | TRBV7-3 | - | TGTGCCAGCAGCTTAGGTTCAGTCAATTCACCCCTCCACTTT | CASSLGSVNSPLHF
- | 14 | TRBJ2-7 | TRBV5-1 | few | TGCGCCAGCAGCAGTGCAGGGGTATCCTACGAGCAGTACTTC | CASSSAGVSYEQYF
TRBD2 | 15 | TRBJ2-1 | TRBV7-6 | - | TGTGCCAGCAGCTTACGGGGGGAAGGTAGCCATGAGCAGTTCTTC | CASSLRGEGSHEQFF
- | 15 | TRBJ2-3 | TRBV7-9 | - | TGTGCCAGCAGCTTGGCCCAGGGTATCACAGATACGCAGTATTTT | CASSLAQGITDTQYF
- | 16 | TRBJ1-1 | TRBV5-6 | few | TGTGCCAGCAGCTTGGAACGGCGGGGGTTCCTGGGTGAAGCTTTCTTT | CASSLERRGFLGEAFF
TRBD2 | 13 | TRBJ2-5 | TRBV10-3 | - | TGTGCCACCCGACTAGCGGGGGAAGAGACCCAGTACTTC | CATRLAGEETQYF
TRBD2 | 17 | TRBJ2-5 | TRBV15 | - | TGTGCCACCAGCAGAGGGCTAGCGGGGGGCCGGGTGGAGACCCAGTACTTC | CATSRGLAGGRVETQYF
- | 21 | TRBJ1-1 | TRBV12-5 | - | TGTGCTAGTGGTTTCCGATTACAATCTACTCGGGAAAGCTCAATGAACACTGAAGCTTTCTTT | CASGFRLQSTRESSMNTEAFF
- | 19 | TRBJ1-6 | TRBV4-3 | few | TGCGCCAGCAGCCAAGTGTGGGCGGGCGGTGTAGCAAACAATTCACCCCTCCACTTT | CASSQVWAGGVANNSPLHF
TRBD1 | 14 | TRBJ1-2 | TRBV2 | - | TGTGCCAGCAGTGACACCAGGGGGCTTGGTGGCTACACCTTC | CASSDTRGLGGYTF
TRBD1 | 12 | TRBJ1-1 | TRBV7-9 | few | TGTGCCAGTGAAGGACAGGGCACTGAAGCTTTCTTT | CASEGQGTEAFF
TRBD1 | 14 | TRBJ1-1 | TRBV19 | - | TGTGCCAGTAGTTCATACAGGGGGAAGACTGAAGCTTTCTTT | CASSSYRGKTEAFF